Listed below are T cell receptor beta chains from one sample, sequenced in a study of blood T cell repertoires in COVID-19. The table came from immunoSEQ multiplex PCR; TCRdb's copy has only in-frame clones and leaves some out. Of under 300,000 clones in the sample, about 88% are singletons; the top ten hold about 4.5%. The specimen was peripheral blood. These receptors were taken from a middle-aged woman who had recovered from COVID-19. The CDR3 runs from the conserved cysteine through the conserved F or W. The D gene is left open where the match is weak. Not all rows give a size; the values are once, few, many and, for expanded clones, a class.

v_gene	d_gene	abundance	j_gene	CDR3aa	CDR3nt
TRBV3-1/TRBV3-2	NA	NA	TRBJ2-7	CASSPHKSGRGEQYF	TGTGCCAGCAGTCCACATAAGTCTGGAAGGGGCGAGCAGTACTTC
TRBV9	NA	NA	TRBJ2-7	CASSRTGTNYEQYF	TGTGCCAGCAGCCGCACAGGGACAAACTACGAGCAGTACTTC
TRBV19	NA	once	TRBJ1-4	CASSVGDSTNEKLFF	TGTGCCAGTAGTGTAGGAGATTCAACTAATGAAAAACTGTTTTTT
TRBV10-1	TRBD1	once	TRBJ2-1	CASTFIDRGAYNEQFF	TGCGCCAGCACCTTTATCGACAGGGGAGCCTACAATGAGCAGTTCTTC
TRBV29-1	NA	NA	TRBJ2-2	CSVGILGGSGELFF	TGCAGCGTTGGAATTTTGGGGGGATCCGGGGAGCTGTTTTTT
TRBV27	TRBD2	few	TRBJ2-3	CASSTGTRITDTQYF	TGTGCCAGCAGTACCGGGACTAGAATCACAGATACGCAGTATTTT
TRBV5-6	NA	NA	TRBJ1-6	CASSLDGYNSPLHF	TGTGCCAGCAGCTTGGACGGTTATAATTCACCCCTCCACTTT
TRBV29-1	NA	NA	TRBJ2-1	CSATPDREQFF	TGCAGCGCCACGCCCGACAGGGAGCAGTTCTTC
TRBV6-1	TRBD2	NA	TRBJ2-3	CASSDQIAGAGTDTQYF	TGTGCCAGCAGTGACCAAATAGCGGGGGCGGGCACAGATACGCAGTATTTT
TRBV4-1	TRBD1	once	TRBJ2-7	CASSQVSGQGRSSYEQYF	TGCGCCAGCAGCCAAGTCTCGGGACAGGGCCGATCGTCCTACGAGCAGTACTTC
TRBV15	TRBD1	NA	TRBJ2-5	CATSRDRTGGETQYF	TGTGCCACCAGCAGAGATCGGACAGGGGGGGAGACCCAGTACTTC
TRBV30	NA	NA	TRBJ2-2	CAWKRVARVHTGELFF	TGTGCCTGGAAACGTGTGGCCAGGGTGCACACCGGGGAGCTGTTTTTT
TRBV6-5	NA	NA	TRBJ2-3	CAPSGVAPDTQYF	TGTGCTCCAAGTGGAGTAGCACCAGATACGCAGTATTTT
TRBV11-1	TRBD2	NA	TRBJ2-3	CASSLTGGHDTQYF	TGTGCCAGCAGCTTAACGGGGGGGCACGATACGCAGTATTTT
TRBV7-9	TRBD2	few	TRBJ2-2	CASSPGSGSYTGELFF	TGTGCCAGCAGCCCGGGTAGCGGGAGCTACACCGGGGAGCTGTTTTTT
TRBV6-2/TRBV6-3	NA	few	TRBJ2-7	CASSFLEGGEQYF	TGTGCCAGCAGTTTCCTCGAAGGGGGCGAGCAGTACTTC
TRBV6-2/TRBV6-3	TRBD1	NA	TRBJ1-5	CASSYRTGGVQPQHF	TGTGCCAGCAGTTACCGGACAGGGGGCGTTCAGCCCCAGCATTTT
TRBV11-2	NA	NA	TRBJ1-4	CASSLGERSNEKLFF	TGTGCCAGCAGCTTGGGTGAGAGGTCTAATGAAAAACTGTTTTTT
TRBV30	TRBD2	NA	TRBJ2-3	CAWTSGSVDTQYF	TGTGCCTGGACTAGCGGGAGTGTAGATACGCAGTATTTT
TRBV30	TRBD2	NA	TRBJ2-3	CAWTRTSGRRTDTQYF	TGTGCCTGGACCCGGACTAGCGGGAGGAGAACAGATACGCAGTATTTT
TRBV27	TRBD2	NA	TRBJ2-5	CASSRGGGGRGETQYF	TGTGCCAGCAGTCGGGGGGGCGGGGGAAGAGGAGAGACCCAGTACTTC
TRBV27	TRBD2	once	TRBJ2-3	CASRGLAGVPSEYF	TGTGCCAGCAGGGGACTAGCGGGGGTCCCCTCTGAGTATTTT
TRBV11-2	NA	NA	TRBJ1-6	CASSKRFSDSPLHF	TGTGCCAGCAGCAAAAGGTTTAGCGATTCACCCCTCCACTTT
TRBV5-6	NA	NA	TRBJ2-3	CASSFGQGTDTQYF	TGTGCCAGCAGCTTTGGGCAGGGAACAGATACGCAGTATTTT
TRBV19	TRBD1	NA	TRBJ1-1	CATQGQVNTEAFF	TGTGCCACTCAGGGACAGGTGAACACTGAAGCTTTCTTT
TRBV19	NA	NA	TRBJ1-4	CASTGYREKLFF	TGTGCCAGTACAGGGTATCGGGAAAAACTGTTTTTT
TRBV20-1	TRBD2	NA	TRBJ2-5	CSASRTSGGSGETQYF	TGCAGTGCTAGTCGGACTAGCGGGGGGTCAGGAGAGACCCAGTACTTC
TRBV5-6	NA	NA	TRBJ2-3	CASSLAQVTDTQYF	TGTGCCAGCAGCTTGGCGCAGGTCACAGATACGCAGTATTTT
TRBV18	TRBD1	once	TRBJ1-5	CASSPPGTATNQPQHF	TGTGCCAGCTCACCACCGGGGACAGCGACAAATCAGCCCCAGCATTTT
TRBV6-4	TRBD1	few	TRBJ1-2	CASSDSNRGQGYTF	TGTGCCAGCAGTGACTCAAACAGGGGGCAAGGCTACACCTTC
TRBV10-3	NA	NA	TRBJ1-6	CASSRGDNSPLHF	TGTGCCAGCTCCCGGGGGGATAATTCACCCCTCCACTTT
TRBV7-2	TRBD1	NA	TRBJ2-1	CASSLIGTVPYEQFF	TGTGCCAGCAGCTTAATTGGGACAGTACCGTATGAGCAGTTCTTC
TRBV11-2	TRBD1	NA	TRBJ1-4	CASSLRQGPEKLFF	TGTGCCAGCAGCCTTCGACAGGGGCCCGAAAAACTGTTTTTT
TRBV30	TRBD1	NA	TRBJ1-1	CAWSAKRGPTEAFF	TGTGCCTGGAGTGCAAAAAGGGGGCCCACTGAAGCTTTCTTT
TRBV5-1	TRBD1	NA	TRBJ2-7	CASSATGSVEQYF	TGCGCCAGCAGCGCGACAGGGTCGGTCGAGCAGTACTTC
TRBV5-5	TRBD1	NA	TRBJ1-2	CASSTPRGRGYGYTF	TGTGCCAGCAGCACCCCCAGGGGGCGCGGCTATGGCTACACCTTC
TRBV5-1	NA	NA	TRBJ2-3	CASSSLGGGSTDTQYF	TGCGCCAGCAGCTCCCTCGGAGGCGGTAGCACAGATACGCAGTATTTT
TRBV6-2/TRBV6-3	NA	NA	TRBJ2-1	CASSYIVGQLYNEQFF	TGTGCCAGCAGTTATATTGTTGGGCAGCTATACAATGAGCAGTTCTTC
TRBV6-6	NA	NA	TRBJ2-7	CASSYDREQYF	TGTGCCAGCAGTTACGACAGGGAGCAGTACTTC
TRBV28	NA	NA	TRBJ2-2	CASSFFAGAGGELFF	TGTGCCAGCAGTTTTTTCGCGGGGGCGGGCGGGGAGCTGTTTTTT
TRBV27	NA	NA	TRBJ2-6	CASSFVAGGSGANVLTF	TGTGCCAGCAGTTTTGTGGCAGGTGGCTCTGGGGCCAACGTCCTGACTTTC
TRBV7-8	NA	NA	TRBJ2-7	CASSRARGGTYEQYF	TGTGCCAGCAGCCGAGCGCGCGGGGGCACCTACGAGCAGTACTTC